This record concerns one T cell receptor beta chain sequence. Its target is not known. The sample comes from a study of T cells in Graves' hyperthyroidism and ophthalmopathy. Amplification yielded TCR beta CDR3 regions, with RNA transcripts as the source. The TCR CDR3 first-round RT-PCR relied on the HTBI primer set. TCRdb re-called the multiplex PCR reads with MiXCR, one entry per CDR3 protein. Among roughly 100,000 distinct CDR3 sequences listed, roughly 47% were seen once. The study excluded patients with uncontrolled infection, other autoimmune disease, pregnancy or lactation. PBMCs were sourced from over 8.5 ml fresh peripheral blood. Study results and caveats: In the blood, most expanded thyroid clonotypes above 0.001 appeared as well.

The length of the CDR3 is 9 residues. V shed 3 bases and J shed 18 bases, with 6 bases lying between them. Per germline, CDR1 LNHNV and CDR2 YYDKDF (reference sequence). The sample taken for sequencing was blood. This TCR was recovered from a middle-aged man with Graves' hyperthyroidism. The rearrangement links TRBV15 to TRBJ2-6, with D unclear. The CDR3 loop is CATSSHRTF. In DNA, the CDR3 is TGTGCCACCAGCAGCCACAGGACTTTC.